These 2 T cell receptor beta chains were all obtained from the same sample, sequenced in a study of blood T cell repertoires in COVID-19. TCRdb keeps only in-frame clones here, not all; method: immunoSEQ multiplex PCR. The profile shows some 400,000 clones, over 75% of them singletons. Sequencing input: PBMCs or T cells enriched from blood (not recorded which). The receptors were gathered from a man aged 25-45 years who had recovered from COVID-19.

The V call is TRBV19, the J call TRBJ1-4, with 7 bases matching TRBD1. The V gene's germline CDR1 is LNHDA and CDR2 SQIVND (reference sequence). The trim removed 6 bases at V and 8 bases at J, leaving 6 bases unmatched. This CDR3 has 13 residues. CDR3 sequence reads: CASRAQGQEKLFF. Written as DNA, the CDR3 is TGTGCCAGTAGGGCACAGGGGCAGGAAAAACTGTTTTTT.

This chain connects TRBV2 to TRBJ1-1; D not certain. Germline assignment: CDR1 SNHLY and CDR2 FYNNEI. There are 15 residues in the CDR3. The V gene lost 9 bases and the J gene lost 0 bases, with 17 bases spanning the gap. CDR3 amino acids: CASRTSLSLNTEAFF. CDR3 nucleotides: TGTGCCAGTAGGACTTCCCTTTCCTTGAACACTGAAGCTTTCTTT.